These 21 T cell receptor beta chains originate from one sample sequenced in a study of blood T cell repertoires in COVID-19. Profiled with immunoSEQ multiplex PCR; TCRdb holds only in-frame clones, not every one. Here the sample spans about 250,000 clones, 70% to 90% being singletons. The sample consisted of peripheral blood. All receptors come from a man aged 50 to 59 with COVID-19, enrolled during active disease.

The CDR3 DNA sequence: TGTGCCAGCAGTCCAAGGGACAGGGGGCAGGGGGGCTACACCTTC. It yields the protein CASSPRDRGQGGYTF. V gene TRBV27 combines with J gene TRBJ1-2, with 12 bases fitting TRBD1. Looked up from germline, CDR1 is MNHEY and CDR2 is SMNVEV (reference sequence). The CDR3 consists of 15 residues. The V gene end was trimmed by 5 bases and the J gene end by 8 bases; junction bases not matched to a gene: 9.

The chain is built from TRBV4-1 and TRBJ2-2; 10 nucleotides match TRBD2. V lost 1 base, J lost 0 bases, and 5 bases stayed unmatched. The germline gives CDR1 MGHRA, CDR2 YSYEKL. The CDR3 is 18 residues long. This chain's CDR3 is CASSQGLAGVSNTGELFF. CDR3 in DNA: TGCGCCAGCAGCCAAGGCCTAGCGGGGGTTTCGAACACCGGGGAGCTGTTTTTT.

The rearrangement joins TRBV6-5 to TRBJ2-1; 7 nucleotides align to TRBD1. The germline CDR1 and CDR2 sequences are MNHEY and SVGAGI. This CDR3 comprises 16 residues. Germline trimming cut 2 bases from V and 7 bases from J; bases unmatched to any gene: 11. CDR3 sequence: CASSYQAVTGKNEQFF. The CDR3 DNA sequence: TGTGCCAGCAGTTACCAGGCTGTGACAGGGAAAAATGAGCAGTTCTTC.

The chain recombines TRBV4-1 with TRBJ2-3; possibly TRBD2 for D (7 bases). The CDR3 extends over 17 amino acids. Germline CDR1 MGHRA, CDR2 YSYEKL. Between the trimmed V and J ends, which lost 5 bases and 7 bases, there was a span of 25 bases. CDR3 amino acids: CASSSAAQGTNPNTQYF. The DNA for the CDR3 is TGCGCCAGCAGCTCGGCCGCTCAGGGGACTAACCCTAATACGCAGTATTTT.

V and J are TRBV25-1 and TRBJ1-2; 9 nucleotides agree with TRBD1. The CDR3 has 16 amino acids. CDR1 and CDR2 from the germline V gene are MGHDK and SYGVNS. Germline trimming cut 5 bases from V and 3 bases from J; bases unmatched to any gene: 10. The CDR3 DNA sequence: TGTGCCAGCAGTTCACGGACAGGGGAAGGGGACTATGGCTACACCTTC. Its translation is CASSSRTGEGDYGYTF.

The V gene is TRBV2, the J gene TRBJ1-1; maybe TRBD1 (5 bases). Between the trimmed V and J ends, which lost 4 bases and 1 base, there was a span of 10 bases. CDR1 and CDR2 (germline): SNHLY, FYNNEI. The CDR3 spans 14 residues. CDR3 in amino acids: CASSAGQGNTEAFF. CDR3 DNA: TGTGCCAGCAGTGCTGGGCAGGGGAACACTGAAGCTTTCTTT.

The chain combines TRBV29-1 with TRBJ2-4; D might be TRBD1 (6 bases). The CDR3 spans 17 residues. In germline, CDR1 is SQVTM, CDR2 ANQGSEA. Trimming removed 0 bases from V and 0 bases from J, with 15 bases in between. The CDR3 is CSVEDVQGPLAKNIQYF. CDR3 nucleotides: TGCAGCGTTGAAGATGTTCAGGGGCCACTAGCCAAAAACATTCAGTACTTC.

This clone was recorded once. This chain links TRBV30 with TRBJ2-1; weak D call: TRBD1 (6 bases). The germline V gene has CDR1 GTSNPN and CDR2 SVGIG (reference sequence). Trimming removed 3 bases at V and 1 base at J, with 13 bases between. There are 15 residues in the CDR3. The CDR3 coding sequence is TGTGCCTGGAGCGCGATGGGGACATCCTACAATGAGCAGTTCTTC. This translates into CAWSAMGTSYNEQFF.

The chain has TRBV2 and TRBJ1-5; weak D call: TRBD1 (5 bases). The germline V gene has CDR1 SNHLY and CDR2 FYNNEI. This CDR3 region has 15 residues. With 8 bases removed from V and 0 bases from J, the gap between germline ends came to 14 bases. CDR3 sequence reads: CASGAERSSNQPQHF. CDR3 bases: TGTGCCAGCGGGGCGGAGAGGTCTAGCAATCAGCCCCAGCATTTT.

The V call is TRBV28, the J call TRBJ2-5; maybe TRBD2 (5 bases). The CDR3 has 14 residues. The germline V gene encodes CDR1 MDHEN and CDR2 SYDVKM. Trimming shortened V by 3 bases and J by 0 bases, and 8 bases separated the two germline ends. CDR3 region: CASSLPGNQETQYF. The CDR3 coding sequence is TGTGCCAGCAGTTTGCCGGGGAACCAAGAGACCCAGTACTTC. Looking up the rest from reference TRBV28 and TRBJ2-5 gives the full variable domain: DVKVTQSSRYLVKRTGEKVFLECVQDMDHENMFWYRQDPGLGLRLIYFSYDVKMKEKGDIPEGYSVSREKKERFSLILESASTNQTSMYLCASSLPGNQETQYFGPGTRLLVL.

The chain has TRBV2 and TRBJ1-2; 7 positions agree with TRBD1. CDR1 is SNHLY, CDR2 FYNNEI, per germline. The CDR3 has 12 amino acids. V lost 6 bases, J lost 4 bases, and 2 bases stayed unmatched. CDR3 loop: CASRDRVYGYTF. In DNA form, the CDR3 reads TGTGCCAGCAGAGACAGGGTCTATGGCTACACCTTC.

The CDR3 DNA is TGCGCCAGCAGCGCGGGACAGGGGGCCGCCTACGAGCAGTACTTC. As protein: CASSAGQGAAYEQYF. The rearrangement links TRBV4-1 to TRBJ2-7, with 12 bases aligning to TRBD1. The ends lost 5 bases at V and 2 bases at J; junction bases unmatched: 4. The CDR3 sequence is 15 residues long. Germline CDR1 and CDR2: MGHRA and YSYEKL.

This sequence joins TRBV6-2 or TRBV6-3 and TRBJ2-3; 9 nucleotides match TRBD2. The CDR3 sequence is 15 residues long. J lost 6 bases, V lost 6 bases, and 10 bases had no gene match. The germline V gene has CDR1 MNHEY and CDR2 SVGEGT. This chain's CDR3 is CASSWARGGSDTQYF. The CDR3 nucleotides read TGTGCCAGCAGCTGGGCGCGGGGGGGCTCCGATACGCAGTATTTT.

This sequence joins TRBV9 and TRBJ2-6; D is unresolved. V was trimmed by 3 bases and J by 1 base, leaving 11 bases between them. This CDR3 has 16 amino acids. Germline assignment: CDR1 SGDLS and CDR2 YYNGEE. The CDR3 reads CASSAGLASGANVLTF. The DNA of the CDR3 is TGTGCCAGCAGCGCCGGGTTGGCGTCTGGGGCCAACGTCCTGACTTTC. The full variable domain, in which reference TRBV9 and TRBJ2-6 provide the parts outside the CDR3, is DSGVTQTPKHLITATGQRVTLRCSPRSGDLSVYWYQQSLDQGLQFLIQYYNGEERAKGNILERFSAQQFPDLHSELNLSSLELGDSALYFCASSAGLASGANVLTFGAGSRLTVL.

The genes are TRBV5-1 and TRBJ2-2, with 8 positions matching TRBD1. Trimming took 4 bases from V and 5 from J; bases not matched to a gene: 13. The length of the CDR3 is 17 residues. The V gene's germline CDR1 is SGHRS and CDR2 YFSETQ. In DNA, the CDR3 is TGCGCCAGCAGCCGACGGGGGCAGGGGGCGCTGACCGGGGAGCTGTTTTTT. Its translation is CASSRRGQGALTGELFF.

The rearrangement joins TRBV6-6 to TRBJ1-5; 10 nucleotides line up with TRBD1. The CDR3 extends over 19 amino acids. V was clipped by 5 bases and J by 9 bases; unmatched bases: 22. Germline CDR1 and CDR2: MNHNY and SVGAGI (reference sequence). CDR3 in amino acids: CASSHPPRDRGNFLRPQHF. CDR3 sequence (DNA): TGTGCCAGCAGTCATCCCCCGCGGGACAGGGGTAACTTTTTGCGGCCCCAGCATTTT.

The V call is TRBV6-2 or TRBV6-3, the J call TRBJ1-5, with 10 bases that match TRBD1. Germline CDR1 reads MNHEY; CDR2 reads SVGEGT. CDR3 length: 15 residues. With V trimmed by 5 bases and J by 7 bases, 8 bases remained unmatched. This CDR3 reads CASSSLDRGLQPQHF. Here the CDR3 DNA reads TGTGCCAGCAGTAGTCTCGACAGGGGGCTCCAGCCCCAGCATTTT.

The rearrangement links TRBV10-2 to TRBJ1-4, with D unclear. There are 12 residues in the CDR3. In germline, CDR1 is WSHSY, CDR2 SAAADI. Trimming left V 7 bases short and J 0 bases short, with 3 bases between. The CDR3 spells CASTSTNEKLFF. The CDR3 coding sequence is TGCGCCAGCACATCAACTAATGAAAAACTGTTTTTT.

This clone was observed a few times. The rearrangement uses TRBV19 and TRBJ1-5; D call uncertain. The CDR3 totals 13 residues. The germline V gene encodes CDR1 LNHDA and CDR2 SQIVND (reference sequence). Trimming pared 5 bases from V and 5 bases from J, leaving 10 bases between. DNA of the CDR3: TGTGCCAGTAGTCCGCAGAGGGATCAGCCCCAGCATTTT. Protein product: CASSPQRDQPQHF.

This chain uses TRBV3-1 (or the pseudogene TRBV3-2) with TRBJ2-2; D not certain. The CDR3 spans 15 residues. In germline, CDR1 is LGHDT, CDR2 YNNKEL (reference sequence). The V and J ends lost 1 base and 1 base respectively, with 7 bases between them. The CDR3 protein is CASSQVHVNTGELFF. The CDR3 DNA reads as TGTGCCAGCAGCCAAGTTCATGTGAACACCGGGGAGCTGTTTTTT.

The V gene is TRBV18, the J gene TRBJ2-2; 8 bases agree with TRBD1. This CDR3 has 17 residues. The J segment lost 5 bases and the V segment lost 1 base, leaving 9 bases of the junction unmatched. Germline CDR1 reads KGHSH; CDR2 reads LQKENI. The CDR3 reads CASSPRNKTGVTGELFF. The CDR3 DNA sequence: TGTGCCAGCTCACCACGAAATAAGACAGGGGTGACCGGGGAGCTGTTTTTT.